One and the same sample provided the 29 T cell receptor beta chains below, sequenced in a study of siplizumab effects on memory and regulatory T cells. Produced via immunoSEQ multiplex PCR; TCRdb's table is partial and in-frame only. The table lists about 100,000 clones, roughly 94% of them singletons, with 1.3% in the top ten. The sequencing input was non-Treg CD4+ T cells sorted from blood. The source is a human donor in good health.

The chain is built from TRBV30 and TRBJ2-3; 8 positions match TRBD1. The J segment lost 6 bases and the V segment lost 0 bases, leaving 2 bases of the junction unmatched. CDR1 GTSNPN and CDR2 SVGIG come from the germline V gene (reference sequence). The CDR3 is made up of 13 amino acids. The CDR3 here is CAWSVNRGDTQYF. CDR3 sequence (DNA): TGTGCCTGGAGTGTGAACAGGGGGGATACGCAGTATTTT.

This clone was seen once. The chain carries TRBV28 and TRBJ1-5; perhaps TRBD1 as D (6 bases). The CDR3 consists of 17 residues. Germline CDR1 MDHEN, CDR2 SYDVKM. The V end lost 6 bases, the J end lost 1 base, and 19 bases lay between the germline ends. The CDR3 bases are TGTGCCAGCAGCTCCCCGGCGGGGGGGGCGAGCAATCAGCCCCAGCATTTT. As protein: CASSSPAGGASNQPQHF.

This clone appeared a single time. CDR3 sequence reads: CASSLVPGAGTGELFF. The CDR3 DNA is TGTGCCAGCAGCTTAGTACCTGGGGCGGGAACCGGGGAGCTGTTTTTT. The chain carries TRBV7-9 and TRBJ2-2; possibly TRBD2 for D (6 bases). V was trimmed by 1 base and J by 5 bases, leaving 14 bases between them. This CDR3 contains 16 residues. In germline, CDR1 is SEHNR, CDR2 FQNEAQ (reference sequence). Variable domain in full (rest from reference TRBV7-9 and TRBJ2-2): DTGVSQNPRHKITKRGQNVTFRCDPISEHNRLYWYRQTLGQGPEFLTYFQNEAQLEKSRLLSDRFSAERPKGSFSTLEIQRTEQGDSAMYLCASSLVPGAGTGELFFGEGSRLTVL.

This clone was counted only a few times. This chain connects TRBV19 to TRBJ1-5; D is unclear. V shed 6 bases and J shed 6 bases, with 12 bases lying between them. The V gene's germline CDR1 is LNHDA and CDR2 SQIVND (reference sequence). This CDR3 is 13 amino acids long. The CDR3 sequence: CASRSLDPQPQHF. CDR3 nucleotides: TGTGCCAGTAGAAGCCTGGACCCTCAGCCCCAGCATTTT.

The rearrangement uses TRBV27 and TRBJ2-3, with 8 bases aligning to TRBD2. The germline V gene encodes CDR1 MNHEY and CDR2 SMNVEV (reference sequence). The CDR3 runs to 19 residues. The J segment lost 1 base and the V segment lost 3 bases, leaving 15 bases of the junction unmatched. CDR3 sequence: CASSFFRLGRGVGTDTQYF. The CDR3 bases are TGTGCCAGCAGTTTCTTCCGCCTAGGGCGGGGGGTGGGCACAGATACGCAGTATTTT.

This clone came up once. V gene TRBV18 combines with J gene TRBJ2-7, with D possibly being TRBD1 or TRBD2 (5 bases each). Germline V gene lookup returns CDR1 KGHSH and CDR2 LQKENI. Between the trimmed V and J ends, which lost 3 bases and 2 bases, there was a span of 11 bases. The CDR3 spans 14 residues. The DNA of the CDR3 is TGTGCCAGCTCACCTGGGACGAAGACCTACGAGCAGTACTTC. Its protein is CASSPGTKTYEQYF.

A single count supports this clone. This chain joins TRBV2 and TRBJ2-4; D not resolved. Per the germline V gene, CDR1 is SNHLY and CDR2 is FYNNEI. There are 16 residues in the CDR3. The germline V and J ends were trimmed by 3 bases and 2 bases, with 14 bases remaining between them. In DNA form, the CDR3 reads TGTGCCAGCAGTGATATGGGGATAGCCCCCAAAAACATTCAGTACTTC. This codes for CASSDMGIAPKNIQYF. Looking up the rest from reference TRBV2 and TRBJ2-4 gives the full variable domain: EPEVTQTPSHQVTQMGQEVILRCVPISNHLYFYWYRQILGQKVEFLVSFYNNEISEKSEIFDDQFSVERPDGSNFTLKIRSTKLEDSAMYFCASSDMGIAPKNIQYFGAGTRLSVL.

The rearrangement uses TRBV15 and TRBJ2-1; the D is unclear. This CDR3 has 16 residues. Trimming took 0 bases from V and 8 from J, leaving 17 bases between them. The V gene's germline CDR1 is LNHNV and CDR2 YYDKDF (reference sequence). This CDR3 reads CATSRDLSHVGDEQFF. CDR3 bases: TGTGCCACCAGCAGAGATCTGTCCCATGTCGGCGATGAGCAGTTCTTC.

The chain joins TRBV19 to TRBJ1-4; D is unresolved. Looked up from germline, CDR1 is LNHDA and CDR2 is SQIVND (reference sequence). V lost 5 bases and J lost 1, with 11 bases in between. CDR3 length equals 15 residues. The CDR3 sequence: CASSADTRTNEKLFF. The CDR3 DNA sequence: TGTGCCAGTAGTGCCGACACCCGAACTAATGAAAAACTGTTTTTT.

This clone was seen once. The CDR3 DNA reads as TGTGCCAGCAGCCCAGGGACTAGCGGGCCAAAGAACTACAATGAGCAGTTCTTC. Protein product: CASSPGTSGPKNYNEQFF. The rearrangement links TRBV13 to TRBJ2-1, with 12 bases matching TRBD2. J lost 3 bases, V lost 5 bases, and 11 bases had no gene match. The germline V gene encodes CDR1 PRHDT and CDR2 FYEKMQ (reference sequence). The length of the CDR3 is 18 residues. Based on the CDR3 plus reference TRBV13 and TRBJ2-1, the full variable domain is AAGVIQSPRHLIKEKRETATLKCYPIPRHDTVYWYQQGPGQDPQFLISFYEKMQSDKGSIPDRFSAQQFSDYHSELNMSSLELGDSALYFCASSPGTSGPKNYNEQFFGPGTRLTVL.

This clone appeared a few times. CDR3 residues: CSATRDGKLFF. In DNA form, the CDR3 reads TGCAGTGCTACTAGAGACGGGAAACTGTTTTTT. The chain employs TRBV20-1 and TRBJ1-4; D is uncertain. The CDR3 runs to 11 residues. Trimming stripped 4 bases from V and 11 bases from J, with 11 bases between. CDR1 and CDR2 (germline): DFQATT, SNEGSKA (reference sequence).

The V gene is TRBV21-1, the J gene TRBJ2-5; the tabulated D call, TRBD2, remains unverified against the DNA. TRBV21-1 is flagged as a pseudogene. The CDR3 consists of 15 residues. CDR3 DNA: TGTGCCAGCAAAACCCTCGGGAGGAACACTGAGACCCAGTACTTC. Translated: CASKTLGRNTETQYF.

CDR3 bases: TGCGCCAGCAGTGCCCGGACTAGCGGGAGCCCAGATACGCAGTATTTT. It specifies CASSARTSGSPDTQYF. The chain employs TRBV10-2 and TRBJ2-3; TRBD2 matches at 13 bases. CDR3 size: 16 residues. V trimming: 4 bases; J trimming: 4 bases; junction bases outside the gene matches: 5. Germline V CDR1 and CDR2: WSHSY, SAAADI.

The CDR3 region has the DNA TGTGCCAGCTCACTACAATGGACTACCACAGATACGCAGTATTTT. Translation gives CASSLQWTTTDTQYF. The rearrangement joins TRBV18 to TRBJ2-3, with a weak D call TRBD2 (6 bases). Trimming removed 4 bases at V and 2 bases at J, with 13 bases between. There are 15 residues in the CDR3. Germline-derived CDR1 and CDR2 are KGHSH and LQKENI.

This clone was counted a single time. The rearrangement links TRBV7-7 to TRBJ2-5; D is possibly TRBD2 (5 bases). The CDR3 totals 15 residues. Germline CDR1 SSHAT, CDR2 FNYEAQ (reference sequence). The germline V and J ends were trimmed by 4 bases and 1 base, with 13 bases remaining between them. The CDR3 protein is CASSSYGRGQETQYF. In DNA form, the CDR3 reads TGTGCCAGCAGCTCTTATGGACGGGGCCAAGAGACCCAGTACTTC.

The chain combines TRBV28 with TRBJ2-1; TRBD2 agrees at 13 bases. This CDR3 is 15 amino acids long. V lost 5 bases to trimming and J lost 6 bases; unmatched junction nucleotides: 4. CDR1 and CDR2 (germline): MDHEN, SYDVKM. The CDR3 region is CASSPWTSGSNEQFF. The CDR3 DNA is TGTGCCAGCAGTCCATGGACTAGCGGGAGCAATGAGCAGTTCTTC.

The rearrangement joins TRBV7-2 to TRBJ2-7; 12 bases fit TRBD1. Germline V gives CDR1 SGHTA, CDR2 FQGNSA. The CDR3 loop spans 16 amino acids. With 5 bases clipped from V and 2 bases from J, the junction kept 7 bases outside the gene matches. This chain's CDR3 is CASSVTGQGAPYEQYF. DNA for the CDR3: TGTGCCAGCAGCGTCACGGGACAGGGGGCACCCTACGAGCAGTACTTC.

This chain joins TRBV5-6 and TRBJ1-2, with 7 bases matching TRBD1. V shed 4 bases, J shed 4 bases, and the junction held 7 bases outside the gene matches. CDR3 length: 14 residues. The germline CDR1 and CDR2 sequences are SGHDT and YYEEEE. The CDR3: CASSPRDSRYGYTF. The DNA for the CDR3 is TGTGCCAGCAGCCCCCGGGACAGCCGCTATGGCTACACCTTC.

V gene TRBV7-9 combines with J gene TRBJ2-1; TRBD1 aligns across 10 bases. This CDR3 has 14 amino acids. The germline CDR1 and CDR2 sequences are SEHNR and FQNEAQ (reference sequence). J lost 2 bases, V lost 7 bases, and 2 bases had no gene match. CDR3 nucleotides: TGTGCCAGCATGACAGGGGGCGCCTACAATGAGCAGTTCTTC. Its translation is CASMTGGAYNEQFF.

The chain combines TRBV5-1 with TRBJ1-5, with TRBD1 matching over 7 bases. CDR1 is SGHRS and CDR2 is YFSETQ in the germline V gene. This CDR3 spans 15 amino acids. Unmatched junction bases numbered 16, after V lost 5 bases and J lost 11 bases. The CDR3 reads CASSVTGSQGVAQHF. The DNA of the CDR3 is TGCGCCAGCAGTGTGACAGGGAGCCAGGGGGTGGCCCAGCATTTT.

The genes are TRBV7-6 and TRBJ2-5, with D possibly matching TRBD1 (6 bases). Germline V gives CDR1 SGHVS, CDR2 FNYEAQ. CDR3 length: 15 residues. V gave up 2 bases and J gave up 4 bases, with 14 bases separating them. The CDR3 loop reads CASSLLGQGSETQYF. In nucleotides, the CDR3 is TGTGCCAGCAGCTTATTGGGTCAGGGGTCAGAGACCCAGTACTTC.

This clone was found once. J is TRBJ1-3 and V is TRBV5-1; 8 bases align to TRBD1. With 1 base clipped from V and 8 bases from J, the junction kept 2 bases outside the gene matches. The V gene's germline CDR1 is SGHRS and CDR2 YFSETQ. The CDR3 runs to 13 residues. Here the CDR3 DNA reads TGCGCCAGCAGCTTGAACAGGGGGGACACCATATATTTT. It codes for CASSLNRGDTIYF.

The J gene is TRBJ2-2, the V gene TRBV27, with 8 bases matching TRBD1. CDR1 and CDR2 (germline): MNHEY, SMNVEV (reference sequence). The CDR3 length is 16 residues. After removal of 6 bases from V and 1 base from J, the junction contained 7 bases not matched to a gene. CDR3 amino acids: CASRYRGLWNTGELFF. CDR3 DNA: TGTGCCAGCAGATACAGGGGGTTATGGAACACCGGGGAGCTGTTTTTT.

The V and J genes are TRBV11-2 and TRBJ1-2; D is possibly TRBD1 (5 bases). In germline, CDR1 is SGHAT, CDR2 FQNNGV. Trimming removed 2 bases at V and 4 bases at J, with 11 bases between. This CDR3 contains 14 residues. CDR3: CASSLTRGAYGYTF. CDR3 sequence (DNA): TGTGCCAGCAGCTTAACGAGGGGTGCCTATGGCTACACCTTC.

The rearrangement uses TRBV6-1 and TRBJ2-7, with 7 positions matching TRBD1. Germline trimming cut 2 bases from V and 6 bases from J; bases unmatched to any gene: 7. CDR3 length: 14 residues. CDR1 is MNHNS and CDR2 is SASEGT in the germline V gene. CDR3 residues: CASSEFRQGGEQYF. The CDR3, as DNA: TGTGCCAGCAGTGAATTTCGACAGGGTGGCGAGCAGTACTTC.

This chain uses TRBV5-1 with TRBJ2-5; D gene ambiguous. The CDR3 is 11 residues long. Per germline, CDR1 SGHRS and CDR2 YFSETQ. Trimming left V 6 bases short and J 5 bases short, with 8 bases between. This CDR3 reads CASNYGETQYF. CDR3 nucleotide sequence: TGCGCCAGCAACTACGGTGAGACCCAGTACTTC.

Concerning this clone itself: Distinct nucleotide sequences in the sample also encode this CDR3. The chain has TRBV28 and TRBJ2-7; D possibly corresponds to TRBD2 (5 bases). The CDR3 contains 13 residues. Per germline, CDR1 MDHEN and CDR2 SYDVKM. Trimming took 7 bases from V and 2 from J, leaving 12 bases between them. CDR3 protein: CASIRRSPYEQYF. The CDR3 DNA reads as TGTGCCAGCATCCGGAGGTCACCCTACGAGCAGTACTTC.

The rearrangement uses TRBV7-2 and TRBJ2-7; possibly TRBD1 for D (6 bases). The V gene's germline CDR1 is SGHTA and CDR2 FQGNSA. This CDR3 region has 14 residues. Trimming stripped 5 bases from V and 6 bases from J, with 17 bases between. CDR3 region: CASSRIQGFAEQYF. The CDR3 DNA sequence: TGTGCCAGCAGCAGGATTCAGGGGTTTGCCGAGCAGTACTTC.

Notes on this clone: Other DNA sequences in this specimen translate into the identical CDR3. The chain is built from TRBV6-1 and TRBJ1-1; D call uncertain. The CDR3 is 13 amino acids. Germline lookup yields CDR1 MNHNS and CDR2 SASEGT. The V end was cut by 6 bases, the J end by 5 bases, with 13 bases between. CDR3 bases: TGTGCCAGCAGCGAGGTCCGGAATACTGAAGCTTTCTTT. Amino acid sequence: CASSEVRNTEAFF.